Listed here are 4 T cell receptor beta chains from one sample, sequenced in a study of blood T cell repertoires in COVID-19. TCRdb's copy holds only in-frame clones and misses some; the assay was immunoSEQ multiplex PCR. The top ten clones hold more than 10% of a sample with roughly 120,000 clones, more than 80% of them seen once. Sequencing used peripheral blood. The receptor set was obtained from a woman aged 55-70 years with acute or convalescent COVID-19.

The V gene is TRBV9, the J gene TRBJ2-5; 9 bases are a match to TRBD2. Per germline, CDR1 SGDLS and CDR2 YYNGEE. This CDR3 contains 15 residues. Losses at the gene ends were 4 bases for V and 5 bases for J; bases not matched to a gene: 9. CDR3 amino acids: CASSSDLAGGETQYF. For the CDR3, the DNA is TGTGCCAGCAGCTCCGACTTGGCGGGGGGGGAGACCCAGTACTTC.

This clone has a single count. The chain has TRBV28 and TRBJ1-3; perhaps TRBD1 as D (5 bases). Germline CDR1 and CDR2: MDHEN and SYDVKM. V lost 5 bases to trimming and J lost 0 bases, with 14 bases between them. The CDR3 runs 16 residues. CDR3 residues: CASSLGGSGSGNTIYF. The CDR3 nucleotides read TGTGCCAGCAGTCTGGGGGGGAGCGGCTCTGGAAACACCATATATTTT.

This sequence joins TRBV2 and TRBJ2-5; TRBD1 matches 7 bases. Trimming cost V 4 bases and J 5 bases; bases outside gene matches: 7. The germline V gene encodes CDR1 SNHLY and CDR2 FYNNEI. This CDR3 contains 14 residues. The CDR3 sequence is CASSARQGPETQYF. The CDR3 nucleotides read TGTGCCAGCAGTGCCCGACAGGGTCCGGAGACCCAGTACTTC.

The sample holds one count of this clone. The V and J genes are TRBV13 and TRBJ1-3, with 9 bases matching TRBD1. The CDR3 runs 18 residues. V trimming: 0 bases; J trimming: 2 bases; junction bases outside the gene matches: 8. Germline V gives CDR1 PRHDT, CDR2 FYEKMQ (reference sequence). The CDR3 sequence is CASSLGKDRGWPGNTIYF. CDR3 bases: TGTGCCAGCAGCTTAGGAAAGGACAGGGGATGGCCTGGAAACACCATATATTTT.